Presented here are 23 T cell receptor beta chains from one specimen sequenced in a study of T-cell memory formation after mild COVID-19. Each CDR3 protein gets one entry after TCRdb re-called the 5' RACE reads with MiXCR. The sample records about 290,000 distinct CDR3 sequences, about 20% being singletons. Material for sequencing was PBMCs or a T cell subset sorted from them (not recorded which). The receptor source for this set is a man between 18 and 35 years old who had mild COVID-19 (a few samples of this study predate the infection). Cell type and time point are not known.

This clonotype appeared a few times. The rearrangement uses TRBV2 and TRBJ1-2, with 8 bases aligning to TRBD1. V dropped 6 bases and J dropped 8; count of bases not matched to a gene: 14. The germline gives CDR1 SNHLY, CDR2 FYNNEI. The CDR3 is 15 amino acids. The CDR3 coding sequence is TGTGCCAGCAGCGGGCCCGGACAGGGCTTAGTGGGCTACACCTTC. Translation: CASSGPGQGLVGYTF.

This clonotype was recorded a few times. CDR3 sequence (DNA): TGTGCCAGCAGCCAAGACAGGGTATCCACTGAAGCTTTCTTT. Amino acids: CASSQDRVSTEAFF. V is TRBV3-1 and J is TRBJ1-1; weak D call: TRBD1 (5 bases). The germline CDR1 and CDR2 sequences are LGHDT and YNNKEL (reference sequence). The CDR3 is 14 amino acids. V was pared by 0 bases and J by 4 bases, with 9 bases between. The variable domain in full, with the rest retrieved from reference TRBV3-1 and TRBJ1-1, is DTAVSQTPKYLVTQMGNDKSIKCEQNLGHDTMYWYKQDSKKFLKIMFSYNNKELIINETVPNRFSPKSPDKAHLNLHINSLELGDSAVYFCASSQDRVSTEAFFGQGTRLTVV.

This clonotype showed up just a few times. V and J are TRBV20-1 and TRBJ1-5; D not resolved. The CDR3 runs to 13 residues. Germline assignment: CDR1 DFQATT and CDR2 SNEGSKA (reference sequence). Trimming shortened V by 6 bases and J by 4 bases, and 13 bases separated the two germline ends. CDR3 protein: CSAISDGNQPQHF. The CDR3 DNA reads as TGCAGTGCGATATCGGACGGAAATCAGCCCCAGCATTTT.

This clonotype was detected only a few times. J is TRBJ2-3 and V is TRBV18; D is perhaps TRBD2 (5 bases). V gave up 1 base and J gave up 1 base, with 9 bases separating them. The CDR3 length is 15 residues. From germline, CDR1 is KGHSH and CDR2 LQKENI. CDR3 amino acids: CASSPQTRGTDTQYF. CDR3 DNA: TGTGCCAGCTCACCACAGACGCGGGGCACAGATACGCAGTATTTT.

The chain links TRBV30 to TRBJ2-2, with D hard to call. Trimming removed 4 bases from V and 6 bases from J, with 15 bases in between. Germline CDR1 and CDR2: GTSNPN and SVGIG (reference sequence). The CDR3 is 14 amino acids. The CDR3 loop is CAWNFFLPSGELFF. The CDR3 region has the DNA TGTGCCTGGAACTTCTTTCTTCCCTCCGGGGAGCTGTTTTTT.

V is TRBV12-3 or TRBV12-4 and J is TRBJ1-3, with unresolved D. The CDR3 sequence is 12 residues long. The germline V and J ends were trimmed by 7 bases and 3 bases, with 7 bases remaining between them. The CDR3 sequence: CASMADGNTIYF. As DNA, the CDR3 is TGTGCCAGCATGGCCGATGGAAACACCATATATTTT.

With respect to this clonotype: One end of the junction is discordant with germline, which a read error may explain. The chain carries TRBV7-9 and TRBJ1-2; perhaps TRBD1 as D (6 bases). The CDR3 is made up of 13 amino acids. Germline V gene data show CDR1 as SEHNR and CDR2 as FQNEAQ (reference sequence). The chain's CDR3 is CASSLGTNFGYTF. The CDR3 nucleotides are TGTGCCAGCAGCCTTGGGACAAACTTTGGCTACACCTTC.

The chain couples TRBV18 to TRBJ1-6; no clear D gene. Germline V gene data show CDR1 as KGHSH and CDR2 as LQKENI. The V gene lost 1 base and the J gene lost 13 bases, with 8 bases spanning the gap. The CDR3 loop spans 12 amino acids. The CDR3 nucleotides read TGTGCCAGCTCACCACGGGGTATGCCCCTCCACTTT. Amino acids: CASSPRGMPLHF.

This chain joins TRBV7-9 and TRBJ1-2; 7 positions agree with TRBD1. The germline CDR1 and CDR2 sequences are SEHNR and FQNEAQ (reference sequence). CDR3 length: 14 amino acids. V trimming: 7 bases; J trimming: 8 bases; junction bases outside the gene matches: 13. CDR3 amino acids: CASNRGPVGYGYTF. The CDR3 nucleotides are TGTGCCAGCAACAGGGGCCCCGTGGGCTACGGCTACACCTTC. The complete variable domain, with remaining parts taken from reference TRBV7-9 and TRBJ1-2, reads DTGVSQNPRHKITKRGQNVTFRCDPISEHNRLYWYRQTLGQGPEFLTYFQNEAQLEKSRLLSDRFSAERPKGSFSTLEIQRTEQGDSAMYLCASNRGPVGYGYTFGSGTRLTVV.

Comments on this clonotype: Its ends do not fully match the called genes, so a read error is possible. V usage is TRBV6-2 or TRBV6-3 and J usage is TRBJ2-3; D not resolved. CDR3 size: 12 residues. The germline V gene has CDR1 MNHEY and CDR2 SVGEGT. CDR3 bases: TGTGCCAGCAGTTTGGTGGCAGATAAGCAGTATTTT. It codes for CASSLVADKQYF.

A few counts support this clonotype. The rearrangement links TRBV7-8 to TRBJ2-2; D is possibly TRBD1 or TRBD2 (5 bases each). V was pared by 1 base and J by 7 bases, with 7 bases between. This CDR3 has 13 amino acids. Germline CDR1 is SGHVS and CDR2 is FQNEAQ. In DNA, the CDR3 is TGTGCCAGCAGCTTAGTTGGGGGCGGGGAGCTGTTTTTT. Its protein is CASSLVGGGELFF.

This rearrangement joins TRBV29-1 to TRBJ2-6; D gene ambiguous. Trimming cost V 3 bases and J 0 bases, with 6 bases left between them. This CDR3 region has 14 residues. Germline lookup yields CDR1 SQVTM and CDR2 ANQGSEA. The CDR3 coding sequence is TGCAGCGTTGAGAAGGACTCTGGGGCCAACGTCCTGACTTTC. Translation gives CSVEKDSGANVLTF.

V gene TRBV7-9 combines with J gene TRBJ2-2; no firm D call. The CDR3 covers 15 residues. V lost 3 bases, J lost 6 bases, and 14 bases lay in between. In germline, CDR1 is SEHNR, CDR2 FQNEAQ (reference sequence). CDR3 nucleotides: TGTGCCAGCAGCTTGGTTATACCCTCCGCCGGGGAGCTGTTTTTT. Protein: CASSLVIPSAGELFF.

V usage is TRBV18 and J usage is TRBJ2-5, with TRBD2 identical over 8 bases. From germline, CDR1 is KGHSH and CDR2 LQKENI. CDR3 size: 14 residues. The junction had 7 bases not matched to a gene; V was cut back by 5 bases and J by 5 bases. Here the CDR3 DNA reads TGTGCCAGCTCAACTGGACTAGCAAGTGAGACCCAGTACTTC. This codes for CASSTGLASETQYF.

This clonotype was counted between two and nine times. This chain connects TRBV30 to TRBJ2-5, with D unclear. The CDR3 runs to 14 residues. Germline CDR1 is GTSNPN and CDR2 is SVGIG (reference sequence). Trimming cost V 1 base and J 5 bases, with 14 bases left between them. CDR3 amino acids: CAWSASLTAETQYF. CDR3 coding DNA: TGTGCCTGGAGTGCTTCCCTGACCGCGGAGACCCAGTACTTC.

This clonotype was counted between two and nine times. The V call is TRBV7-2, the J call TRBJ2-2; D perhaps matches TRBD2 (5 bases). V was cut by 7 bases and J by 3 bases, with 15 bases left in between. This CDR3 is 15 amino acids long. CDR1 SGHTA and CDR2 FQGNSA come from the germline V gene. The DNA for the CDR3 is TGTGCCAGCATCAGACCGGGGATCCACACCGGGGAGCTGTTTTTT. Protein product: CASIRPGIHTGELFF.

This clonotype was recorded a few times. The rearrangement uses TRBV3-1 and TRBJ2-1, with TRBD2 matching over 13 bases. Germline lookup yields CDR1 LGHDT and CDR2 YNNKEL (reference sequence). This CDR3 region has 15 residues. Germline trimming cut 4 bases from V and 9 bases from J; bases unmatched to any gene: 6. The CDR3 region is CASSPGTSGESEQFF. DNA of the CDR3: TGTGCCAGCAGCCCCGGGACTAGCGGGGAAAGTGAGCAGTTCTTC.

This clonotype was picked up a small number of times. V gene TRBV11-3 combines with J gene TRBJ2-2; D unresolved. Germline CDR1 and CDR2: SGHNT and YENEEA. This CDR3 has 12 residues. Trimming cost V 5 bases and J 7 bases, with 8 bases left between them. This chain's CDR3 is CASSKYGGELFF. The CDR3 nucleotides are TGTGCCAGCAGCAAGTACGGCGGGGAGCTGTTTTTT.

The CDR3 DNA reads TGTGCCAGCAGTCCCATCCAGTTGAAAGCTTTCTTT. It encodes CASSPIQLKAFF. V is TRBV28 and J is TRBJ1-1; D remains unclear. Germline CDR1 and CDR2: MDHEN and SYDVKM. V lost 5 bases and J 9 bases, leaving 13 bases between the germline ends. The CDR3 runs 12 residues.

In DNA, the CDR3 is TGTGCCTGCATATCCAGGACCAGGGATGGCTACACCTTC. Translation: CACISRTRDGYTF. This chain joins TRBV28 and TRBJ1-2, with D perhaps TRBD1 (5 bases). The V gene lost 11 bases and the J gene lost 6 bases, with 19 bases spanning the gap. The length of the CDR3 is 13 residues. Germline CDR1 and CDR2: MDHEN and SYDVKM.

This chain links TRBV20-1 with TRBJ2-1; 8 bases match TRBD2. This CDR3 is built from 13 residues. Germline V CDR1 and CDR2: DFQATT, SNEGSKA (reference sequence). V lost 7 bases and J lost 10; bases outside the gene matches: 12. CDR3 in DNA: TGCAGTGGGGGGACTAGTCGGATCCGCGAGCAGTTCTTC. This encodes CSGGTSRIREQFF.

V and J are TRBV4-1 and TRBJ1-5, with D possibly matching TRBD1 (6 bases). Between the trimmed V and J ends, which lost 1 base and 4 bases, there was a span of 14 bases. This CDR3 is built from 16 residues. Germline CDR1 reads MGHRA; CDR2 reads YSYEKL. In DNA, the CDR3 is TGCGCCAGCAGCCAAGGGGGGGCGAGGGGGAATCAGCCCCAGCATTTT. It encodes CASSQGGARGNQPQHF.

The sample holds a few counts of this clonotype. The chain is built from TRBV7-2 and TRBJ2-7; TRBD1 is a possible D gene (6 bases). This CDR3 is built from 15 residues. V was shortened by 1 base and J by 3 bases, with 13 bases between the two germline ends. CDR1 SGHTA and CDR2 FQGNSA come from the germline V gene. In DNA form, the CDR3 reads TGTGCCAGCAGCTTAGGAGGGTTAGGGGGCTACGAGCAGTACGTC. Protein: CASSLGGLGGYEQYV.